Below, one T cell receptor (beta chain) is given with its context. These data belong to a study of blood T cell repertoires in COVID-19. As for the study in general: Sites across the United States, Italy and Spain contributed samples from acute and convalescent COVID-19.

Repertoires were generated with immunoSEQ multiplex PCR, while TCRdb's copy carries only in-frame clones and drops some. The profile shows fewer than 300,000 clones, around 90% of them singletons. The CDR3 extends over 15 amino acids. J lost 6 bases, V lost 2 bases, and 9 bases had no gene match. Germline loops: CDR1 PRHDT, CDR2 FYEKMQ (reference sequence). This TCR came from a woman between 50 and 59 years old with COVID-19, enrolled during active disease. The chain carries TRBV13 and TRBJ1-2, with 7 bases lining up with TRBD1. The sequenced sample consisted of peripheral blood. In nucleotides, the CDR3 is TGTGCCAGCAGCTTATTAGTGGAGGGGGCGAATGGCTACACCTTC. This sequence encodes CASSLLVEGANGYTF.